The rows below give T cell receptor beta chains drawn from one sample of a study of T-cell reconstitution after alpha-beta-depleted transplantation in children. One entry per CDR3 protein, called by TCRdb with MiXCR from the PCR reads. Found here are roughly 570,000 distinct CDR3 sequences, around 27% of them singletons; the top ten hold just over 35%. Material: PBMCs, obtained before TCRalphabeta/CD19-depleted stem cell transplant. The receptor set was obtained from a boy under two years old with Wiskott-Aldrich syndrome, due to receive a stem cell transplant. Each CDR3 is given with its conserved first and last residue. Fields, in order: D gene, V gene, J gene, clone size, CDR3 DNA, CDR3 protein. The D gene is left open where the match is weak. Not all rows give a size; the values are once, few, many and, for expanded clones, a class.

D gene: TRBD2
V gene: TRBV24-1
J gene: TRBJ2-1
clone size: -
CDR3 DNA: TGTGCCACCAGTGACCCAGCGGGAGGGCAGTTCTTC
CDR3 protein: CATSDPAGGQFF

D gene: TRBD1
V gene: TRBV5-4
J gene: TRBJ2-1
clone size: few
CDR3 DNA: TGTGCCAGCTGCCCCGGGACAGGGTACAATGAGCAGTTCTTC
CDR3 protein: CASCPGTGYNEQFF

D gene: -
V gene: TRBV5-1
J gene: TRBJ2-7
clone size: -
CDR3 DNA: TGCGCCAGCAGCATACAGGCAACCTCCTACGAGCAGTACTTC
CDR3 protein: CASSIQATSYEQYF

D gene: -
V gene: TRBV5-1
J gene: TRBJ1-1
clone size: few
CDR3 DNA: TGCGCCAGCAAGGGCAGCTCGATGAACACTGAAGCTTTCTTT
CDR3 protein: CASKGSSMNTEAFF

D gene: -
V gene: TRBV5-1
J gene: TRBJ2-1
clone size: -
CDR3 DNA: TGCGCCAGCAGCTTGGTAGGGGAGTGGGAGCAGTTCTTC
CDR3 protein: CASSLVGEWEQFF

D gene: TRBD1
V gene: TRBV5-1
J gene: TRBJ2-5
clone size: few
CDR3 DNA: TGCGCCAGCAGCCGGACAGGGTTCCAAGAGACCCAGTACTTC
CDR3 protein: CASSRTGFQETQYF

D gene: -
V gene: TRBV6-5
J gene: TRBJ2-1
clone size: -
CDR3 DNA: TGTGCCAGCAGTTACTCGATATCTGGTGAGCAGTTCTTC
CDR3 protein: CASSYSISGEQFF

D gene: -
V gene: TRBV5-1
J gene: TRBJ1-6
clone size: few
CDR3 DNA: TGCGCCAGCAGCAAGGACGGGAATGAATCACCCCTCCACTTT
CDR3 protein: CASSKDGNESPLHF

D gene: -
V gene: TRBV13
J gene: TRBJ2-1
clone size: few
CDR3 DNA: TGTGCCAGCAGCAAACAGGGGAGGGAGCAGTTCTTC
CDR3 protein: CASSKQGREQFF

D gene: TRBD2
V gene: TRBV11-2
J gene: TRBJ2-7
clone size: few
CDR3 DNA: TGTGCCAGCAGCTTTAGAATTACCGGGACTAGCGGGAGTTACGAGCAGTACTTC
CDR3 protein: CASSFRITGTSGSYEQYF

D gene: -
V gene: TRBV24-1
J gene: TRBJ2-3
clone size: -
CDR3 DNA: TGTGCCACCAGTGAGACAGGTGTGACAGATACGCAGTATTTT
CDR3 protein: CATSETGVTDTQYF

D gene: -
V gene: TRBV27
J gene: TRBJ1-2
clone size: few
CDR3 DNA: TGTGCCAGCAGTCCTAGGAGTAACTATGGCTACACCTTC
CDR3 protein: CASSPRSNYGYTF

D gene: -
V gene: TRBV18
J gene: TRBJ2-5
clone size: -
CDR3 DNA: TGTGCCAGCTCACCACCGATTGGGGAGACCCAGTACTTC
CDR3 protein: CASSPPIGETQYF

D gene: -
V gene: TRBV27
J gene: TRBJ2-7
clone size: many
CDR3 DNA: TGTGCCAGCAGTAGGGGACCGGGTTACGAGCAGTACTTC
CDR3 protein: CASSRGPGYEQYF

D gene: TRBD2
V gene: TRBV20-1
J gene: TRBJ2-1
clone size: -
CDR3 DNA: TGCAGTGCTACCAGGGGGGGACTAGCGGTATACAATGAGCAGTTCTTC
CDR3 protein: CSATRGGLAVYNEQFF

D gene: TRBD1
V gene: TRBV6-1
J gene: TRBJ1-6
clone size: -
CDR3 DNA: TGTGCCAGCAGTGTCAGACAGGGGAGCTCCTATAATTCACCCCTCCACTTT
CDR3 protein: CASSVRQGSSYNSPLHF

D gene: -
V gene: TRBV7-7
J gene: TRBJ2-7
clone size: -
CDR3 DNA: TGTGCCAGCAGCTTAGACGGCAGTTGGAACGAGCAGTACTTC
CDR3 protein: CASSLDGSWNEQYF

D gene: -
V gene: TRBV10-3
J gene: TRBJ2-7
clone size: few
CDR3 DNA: TGTGCCATCAGTGGGCAAACAGGTCTCGCCTACGAGCAGTACTTC
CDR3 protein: CAISGQTGLAYEQYF

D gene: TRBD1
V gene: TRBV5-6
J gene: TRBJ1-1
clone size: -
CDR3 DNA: TGTGCCAGCAGCTTCCTTGGGACAGGGTACACTGAAGCTTTCTTT
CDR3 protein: CASSFLGTGYTEAFF

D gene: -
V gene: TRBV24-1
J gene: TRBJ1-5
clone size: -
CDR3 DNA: TGTGCCACCAGCACAGGGTATAGCAATCAGCCCCAGCATTTT
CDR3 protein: CATSTGYSNQPQHF

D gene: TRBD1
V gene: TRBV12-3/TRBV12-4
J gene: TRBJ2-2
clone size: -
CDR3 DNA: TGTGCCAGCAGGGCCGGGACAGGGAACACCGGGGAGCTGTTTTTT
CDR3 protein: CASRAGTGNTGELFF

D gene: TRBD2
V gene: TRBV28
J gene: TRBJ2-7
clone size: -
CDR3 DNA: TGTGCCAGCAGTTTACCTCTAGCGGGTGGGTACGAGCAGTACTTC
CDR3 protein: CASSLPLAGGYEQYF

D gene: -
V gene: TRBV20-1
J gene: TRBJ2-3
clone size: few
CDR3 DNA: TGCAGTGCTCCCCCACGGGCCCTCACAGATACGCAGTATTTT
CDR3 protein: CSAPPRALTDTQYF

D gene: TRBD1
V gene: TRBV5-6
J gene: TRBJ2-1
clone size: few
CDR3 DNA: TGTGCCAGCAGCGGAACCGGGACAGGGGGATCTCGCTCCTACAATGAGCAGTTCTTC
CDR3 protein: CASSGTGTGGSRSYNEQFF

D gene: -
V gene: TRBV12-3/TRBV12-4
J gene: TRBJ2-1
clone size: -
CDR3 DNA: TGTGCCAGCAGTTTTCGGTCCGTTAATGAGCAGTTCTTC
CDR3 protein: CASSFRSVNEQFF

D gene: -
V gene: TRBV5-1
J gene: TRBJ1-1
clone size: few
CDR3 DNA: TGCGCCAGCAGCTTGACAGCGAGGAACACTGAAGCTTTCTTT
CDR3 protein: CASSLTARNTEAFF

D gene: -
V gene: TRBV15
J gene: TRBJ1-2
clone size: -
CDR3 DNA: TGTGCCACCAGCAAGCTCCGAGAAGCCTATGGCTACACCTTC
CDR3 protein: CATSKLREAYGYTF

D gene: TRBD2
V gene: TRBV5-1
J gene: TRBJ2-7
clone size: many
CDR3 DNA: TGCGCCAGCTCTCGACTAGCGGATAGCTCCTACGAGCAGTACTTC
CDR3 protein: CASSRLADSSYEQYF

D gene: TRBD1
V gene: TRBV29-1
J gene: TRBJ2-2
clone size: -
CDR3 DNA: TGCAGCGTACACAGGGGTGGGGAGCTGTTTTTT
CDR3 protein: CSVHRGGELFF

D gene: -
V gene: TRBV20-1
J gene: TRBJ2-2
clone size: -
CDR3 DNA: TGCAGTGCTAGAGTAGCGGCCGGGGAGCTGTTTTTT
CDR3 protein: CSARVAAGELFF

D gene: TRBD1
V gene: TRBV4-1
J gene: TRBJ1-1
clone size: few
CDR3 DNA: TGCGCCAGCAGCCAATCGGCGACAGGGTCGGTCACTGAAGCTTTCTTT
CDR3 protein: CASSQSATGSVTEAFF

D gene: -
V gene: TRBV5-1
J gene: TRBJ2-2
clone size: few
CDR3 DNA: TGCGCCAGCACCGAGGACCCTTCCGGGGAGCTGTTTTTT
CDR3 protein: CASTEDPSGELFF

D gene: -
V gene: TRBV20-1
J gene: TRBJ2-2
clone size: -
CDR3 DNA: TGCAGTGCTAGTCGCCTACTGAACACCGGGGAGCTGTTTTTT
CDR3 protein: CSASRLLNTGELFF

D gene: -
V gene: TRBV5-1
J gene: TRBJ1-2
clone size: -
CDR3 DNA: TGCGCCAGCAGCTTGGGCCTACAGGGACGAGTCTATGGCTACACCTTC
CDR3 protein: CASSLGLQGRVYGYTF

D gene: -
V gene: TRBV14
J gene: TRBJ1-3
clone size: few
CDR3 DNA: TGTGCCAGCAGCCCGAGAATGGGCACCCCTGGAAACACCATATATTTT
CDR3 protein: CASSPRMGTPGNTIYF

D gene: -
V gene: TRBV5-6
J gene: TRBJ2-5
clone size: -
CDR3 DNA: TGTGCCAGCAGCCCGCCCGGGGTAAGAGAGACCCAGTACTTC
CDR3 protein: CASSPPGVRETQYF

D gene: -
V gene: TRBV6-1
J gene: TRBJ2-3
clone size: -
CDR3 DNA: TGTGCCAGCCTCCCAGGGTTTCCATCTCGAGATACGCAGTATTTT
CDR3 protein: CASLPGFPSRDTQYF

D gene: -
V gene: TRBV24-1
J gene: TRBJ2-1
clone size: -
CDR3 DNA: TGTGCCACCAGTGATTCCCGACGGTTTCGAGAGCAGTTCTTC
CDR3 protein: CATSDSRRFREQFF

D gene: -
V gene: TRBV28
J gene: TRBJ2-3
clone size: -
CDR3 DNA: TGTGCCAGCAGTTATTTCTACCCCTCAGCGAGGGATACGCAGTATTTT
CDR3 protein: CASSYFYPSARDTQYF

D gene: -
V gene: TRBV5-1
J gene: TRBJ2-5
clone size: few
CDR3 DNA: TGCGCCAGCAGCAGAACTAGTTCTGGAGAGACCCAGTACTTC
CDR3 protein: CASSRTSSGETQYF

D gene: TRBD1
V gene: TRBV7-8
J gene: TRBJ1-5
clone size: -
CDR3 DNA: TGTGCCAGCAGCGCACCAGGGGGGAGCAATCAGCCCCAGCATTTT
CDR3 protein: CASSAPGGSNQPQHF